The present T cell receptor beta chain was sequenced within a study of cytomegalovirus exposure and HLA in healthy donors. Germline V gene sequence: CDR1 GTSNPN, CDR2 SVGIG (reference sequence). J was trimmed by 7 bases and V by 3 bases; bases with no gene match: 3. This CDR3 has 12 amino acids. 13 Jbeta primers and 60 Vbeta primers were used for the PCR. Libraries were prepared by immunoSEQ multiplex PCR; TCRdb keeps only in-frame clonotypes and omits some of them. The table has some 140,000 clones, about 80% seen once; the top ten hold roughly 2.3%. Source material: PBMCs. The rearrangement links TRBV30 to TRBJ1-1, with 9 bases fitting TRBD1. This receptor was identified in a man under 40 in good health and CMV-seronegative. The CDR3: CAWSTGGVEAFF. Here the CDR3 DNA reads TGTGCCTGGAGCACAGGGGGCGTTGAAGCTTTCTTT.